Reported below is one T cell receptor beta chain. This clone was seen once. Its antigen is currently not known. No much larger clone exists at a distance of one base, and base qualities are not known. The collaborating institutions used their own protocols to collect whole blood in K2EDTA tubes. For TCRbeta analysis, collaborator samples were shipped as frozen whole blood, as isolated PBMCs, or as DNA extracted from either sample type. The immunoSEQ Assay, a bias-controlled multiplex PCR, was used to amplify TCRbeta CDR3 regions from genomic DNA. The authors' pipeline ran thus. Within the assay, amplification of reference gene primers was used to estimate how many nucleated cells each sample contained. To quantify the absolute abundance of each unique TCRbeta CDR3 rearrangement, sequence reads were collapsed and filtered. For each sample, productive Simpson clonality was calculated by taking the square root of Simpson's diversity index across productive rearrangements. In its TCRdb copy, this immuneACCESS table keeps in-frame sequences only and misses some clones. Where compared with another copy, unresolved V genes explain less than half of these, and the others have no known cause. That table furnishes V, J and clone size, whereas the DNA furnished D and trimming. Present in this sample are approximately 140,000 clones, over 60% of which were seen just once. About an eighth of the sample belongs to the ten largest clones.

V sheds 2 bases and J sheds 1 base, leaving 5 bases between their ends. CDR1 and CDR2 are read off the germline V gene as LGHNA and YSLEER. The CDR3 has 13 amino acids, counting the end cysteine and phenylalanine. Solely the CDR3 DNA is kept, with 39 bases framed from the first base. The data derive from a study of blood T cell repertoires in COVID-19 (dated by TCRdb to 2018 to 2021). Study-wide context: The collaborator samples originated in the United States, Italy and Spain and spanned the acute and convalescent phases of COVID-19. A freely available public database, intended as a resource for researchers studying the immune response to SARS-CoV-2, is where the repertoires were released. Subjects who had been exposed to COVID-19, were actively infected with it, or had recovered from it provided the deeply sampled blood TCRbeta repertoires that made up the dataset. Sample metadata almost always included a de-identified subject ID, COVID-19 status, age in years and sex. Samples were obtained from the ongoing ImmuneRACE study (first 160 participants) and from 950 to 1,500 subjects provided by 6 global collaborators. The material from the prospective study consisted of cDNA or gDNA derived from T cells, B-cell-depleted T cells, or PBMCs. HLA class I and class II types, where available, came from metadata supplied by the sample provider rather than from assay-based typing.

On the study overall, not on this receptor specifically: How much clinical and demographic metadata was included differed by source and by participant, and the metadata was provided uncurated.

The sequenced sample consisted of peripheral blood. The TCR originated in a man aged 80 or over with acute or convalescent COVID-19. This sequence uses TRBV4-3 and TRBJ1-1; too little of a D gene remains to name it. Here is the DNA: TGCGCCAGCAGCCAACAGGAGAACACTGAAGCTTTCTTT. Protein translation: CASSQQENTEAFF.